These 14 T cell receptor beta chains were sequenced from one sample in a study of blood T cells in healthy people across ages. Next came a second PCR, run for about 6 to 12 cycles, which used a sample-barcoded 5' primer along with a J-beta primer mix. One entry per CDR3 protein, called by TCRdb with MiXCR from the 5' RACE reads. The sample carries some 890,000 distinct CDR3 sequences, under 35% recorded once. These records were also assigned to another study, of T cells of mothers and their children.

The sequenced sample was blood. These receptors were taken from a woman aged 40 to 49 in good health.

V and J are TRBV20-1 and TRBJ1-2; D is uncertain. The V end lost 2 bases, the J end lost 8 bases, and 12 bases lay between the germline ends. Germline V gene lookup returns CDR1 DFQATT and CDR2 SNEGSKA (reference sequence). This CDR3 has 12 residues. CDR3 in DNA: TGCAGTGCTAGATCCGCACTAGGGGGCTACACCTTC. Protein product: CSARSALGGYTF.

This clonotype has ten or more counts. This chain links TRBV10-3 with TRBJ2-5, with D tentatively TRBD1 or TRBD2 (5 bases each). The CDR3 is made up of 13 amino acids. CDR1 is ENHRY and CDR2 is SYGVKD in the germline V gene. The V end lost 4 bases, the J end lost 2 bases, and 8 bases lay between the germline ends. The CDR3 coding sequence is TGTGCCATCAGTGCTGGGGGACAAGAGACCCAGTACTTC. Amino acids: CAISAGGQETQYF.

V gene TRBV7-8 combines with J gene TRBJ2-1; 10 bases fit TRBD2. This CDR3 comprises 16 residues. With 1 base clipped from V and 3 bases from J, the junction kept 3 bases outside the gene matches. Germline V gene lookup returns CDR1 SGHVS and CDR2 FQNEAQ. The DNA for the CDR3 is TGTGCCAGCAGCTTAGAACTAGCGGGGTTCTACAATGAGCAGTTCTTC. This translates into CASSLELAGFYNEQFF.

The sample holds a few counts of this clonotype. V and J are TRBV20-1 and TRBJ1-2; D is ambiguous. The CDR3 spans 14 residues. V dropped 2 bases and J dropped 4 bases, with 14 bases sitting between them. From germline, CDR1 is DFQATT and CDR2 SNEGSKA (reference sequence). CDR3 DNA sequence: TGCAGTGCTAGACGGCCTCAGGTCCTCTATGGCTACACCTTC. Translated, it gives CSARRPQVLYGYTF.

Written as DNA, the CDR3 is TGTGCCAGCAGCGTAGACGGGTCATCCCTCCACTTT. Residues: CASSVDGSSLHF. This chain joins TRBV9 and TRBJ1-6; D gene ambiguous. Germline CDR1 reads SGDLS; CDR2 reads YYNGEE. CDR3 length equals 12 residues. V shed 0 bases and J shed 14 bases, with 9 bases lying between them.

This clonotype turned up a few times. The chain couples TRBV7-2 to TRBJ1-2; a possible D gene is TRBD1 (5 bases). The CDR3 loop spans 13 amino acids. Looked up from germline, CDR1 is SGHTA and CDR2 is FQGNSA. CDR3: CANKRGLRDGYTF. For the CDR3, the DNA is TGTGCGAATAAGCGGGGGTTAAGGGATGGCTACACCTTC.

J is TRBJ1-2 and V is TRBV21-1; the table calls TRBD1, which could not be checked here. TRBV21-1 is a known pseudogene. CDR3 size: 9 residues. The chain's CDR3 is CASTNRATF. The CDR3 nucleotides read TGTGCCAGCACTAACCGGGCCACCTTC.

This clonotype was detected a few times. The chain recombines TRBV4-3 with TRBJ2-3; 10 nucleotides line up with TRBD2. The J segment lost 3 bases and the V segment lost 2 bases, leaving 5 bases of the junction unmatched. Germline V gene sequence: CDR1 LGHNA, CDR2 YSLEER. The CDR3 spans 16 residues. Here the CDR3 DNA reads TGCGCCAGCAGCCAACAAGCGGGGGGGGAGACAGATACGCAGTATTTT. It specifies CASSQQAGGETDTQYF.

On this clonotype itself: One end of the junction varies from germline; a read error may be responsible. The chain is built from TRBV18 and TRBJ1-1, with unresolved D. The CDR3 is 13 residues long. The germline V gene encodes CDR1 KGHSH and CDR2 LQKENI. This chain's CDR3 is CASPPSQNTEAFF. The CDR3 DNA is TGTGCCAGCCCACCATCCCAGAACACTGAAGCTTTCTTT. The variable domain in full, with the rest retrieved from reference TRBV18 and TRBJ1-1, is NAGVMQNPRHLVRRRGQEARLRCSPMKGHSHVYWYRQLPEEGLKFMVYLQKENIIDESGMPKERFSAEFPKEGPSILRIQQVVRGDSAAYFCASPPSQNTEAFFGQGTRLTVV.

V usage is TRBV7-9 and J usage is TRBJ2-3; D remains ambiguous. V lost 8 bases and J lost 4, with 7 bases in between. The CDR3 is 11 residues long. Germline V gene lookup returns CDR1 SEHNR and CDR2 FQNEAQ (reference sequence). The DNA for the CDR3 is TGTGCCAGCCGTATGGCAGATACGCAGTATTTT. Encoded protein: CASRMADTQYF.

This chain uses TRBV12-3 or TRBV12-4 with TRBJ1-5; no clear D gene. Trimming took 1 base from V and 3 from J, leaving 10 bases between them. This CDR3 has 15 residues. The CDR3 protein is CASSLVAANNQPQHF. The CDR3, as DNA: TGTGCCAGCAGTTTAGTGGCAGCCAACAATCAGCCCCAGCATTTT.

This clonotype was observed many times. The V and J genes are TRBV5-4 and TRBJ2-1, with D unresolved. The CDR3 is 12 amino acids. Germline assignment: CDR1 SGHNT and CDR2 YYREEE (reference sequence). V was trimmed by 4 bases and J by 7 bases, leaving 9 bases between them. CDR3 in amino acids: CASSNPGNEQFF. In DNA, the CDR3 is TGTGCCAGCAGCAACCCCGGGAATGAGCAGTTCTTC.

On this clonotype itself: A read error may produce the germline difference seen at one junction end. This rearrangement joins TRBV20-1 to TRBJ2-5; 12 bases line up with TRBD2. Germline CDR1 reads DFQATT; CDR2 reads SNEGSKA (reference sequence). The CDR3 sequence is 16 residues long. The CDR3 protein is CNARDRLAGARETQYF. The CDR3 DNA follows: TGCAATGCTAGAGATCGACTAGCGGGGGCGCGAGAGACCCAGTACTTC.

This clonotype has more than one count but fewer than ten. The chain joins TRBV7-9 to TRBJ1-1, with D hard to call. The germline CDR1 and CDR2 sequences are SEHNR and FQNEAQ (reference sequence). Trimming cost V 5 bases and J 5 bases, with 12 bases left between them. The CDR3 runs 13 residues. CDR3 nucleotides: TGTGCCAGCAGCGAAGACCGGGGTACTGAAGCTTTCTTT. Its translation: CASSEDRGTEAFF.